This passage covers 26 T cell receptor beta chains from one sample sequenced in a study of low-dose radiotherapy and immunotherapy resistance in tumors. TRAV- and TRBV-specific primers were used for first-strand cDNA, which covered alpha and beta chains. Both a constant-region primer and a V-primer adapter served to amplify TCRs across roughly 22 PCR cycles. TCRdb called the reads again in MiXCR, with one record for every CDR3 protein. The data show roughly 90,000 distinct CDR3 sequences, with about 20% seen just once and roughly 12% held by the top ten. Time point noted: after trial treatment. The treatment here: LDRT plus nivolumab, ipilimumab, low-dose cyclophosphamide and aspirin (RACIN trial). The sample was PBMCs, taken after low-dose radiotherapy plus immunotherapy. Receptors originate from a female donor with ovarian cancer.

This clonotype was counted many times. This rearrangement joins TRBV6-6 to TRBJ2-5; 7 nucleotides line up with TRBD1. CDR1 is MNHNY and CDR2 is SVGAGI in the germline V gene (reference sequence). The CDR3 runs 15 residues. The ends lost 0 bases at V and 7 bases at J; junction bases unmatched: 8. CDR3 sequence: CASSYSETGTVTQYF. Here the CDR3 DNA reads TGTGCCAGCAGTTACTCGGAGACAGGGACAGTGACCCAGTACTTC.

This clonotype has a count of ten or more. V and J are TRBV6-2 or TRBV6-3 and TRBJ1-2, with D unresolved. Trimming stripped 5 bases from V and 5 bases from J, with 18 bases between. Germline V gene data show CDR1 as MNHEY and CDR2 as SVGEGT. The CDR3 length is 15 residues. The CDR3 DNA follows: TGTGCCAGCAGTCCACCCTTAGCCGGGATTTATGGCTACACCTTC. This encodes CASSPPLAGIYGYTF.

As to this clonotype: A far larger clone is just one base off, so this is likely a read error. As DNA, the CDR3 is TGTGCCAGCAGCCCCCGGGAGGGGGCGTCCCCCTATGGCTACCCCTTC. Encoded protein: CASSPREGASPYGYPF. The V gene is TRBV27, the J gene TRBJ1-2; TRBD1 aligns across 7 bases. Germline lookup yields CDR1 MNHEY and CDR2 SMNVEV (reference sequence). CDR3 length equals 16 residues.

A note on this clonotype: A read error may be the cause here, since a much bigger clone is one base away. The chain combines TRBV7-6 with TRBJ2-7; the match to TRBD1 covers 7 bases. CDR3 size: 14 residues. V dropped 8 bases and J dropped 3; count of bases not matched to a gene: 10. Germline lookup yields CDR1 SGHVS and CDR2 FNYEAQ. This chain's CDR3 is CASGYGTEVYEQYF. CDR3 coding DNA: TGTGCCAGCGGCTACGGGACAGAAGTCTACGAGCAGTACTTC. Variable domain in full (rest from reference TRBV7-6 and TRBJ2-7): GAGVSQSPRYKVTKRGQDVALRCDPISGHVSLYWYRQALGQGPEFLTYFNYEAQQDKSGLPNDRFSAERPEGSISTLTIQRTEQRDSAMYRCASGYGTEVYEQYFGPGTRLTVT.

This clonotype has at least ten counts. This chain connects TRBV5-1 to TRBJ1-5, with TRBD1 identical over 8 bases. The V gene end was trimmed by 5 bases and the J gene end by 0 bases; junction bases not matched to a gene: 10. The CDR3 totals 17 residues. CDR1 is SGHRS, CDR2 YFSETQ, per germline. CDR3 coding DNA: TGCGCCAGCAGTCCCGGGACAGGCCCCTATAGCAATCAGCCCCAGCATTTT. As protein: CASSPGTGPYSNQPQHF.

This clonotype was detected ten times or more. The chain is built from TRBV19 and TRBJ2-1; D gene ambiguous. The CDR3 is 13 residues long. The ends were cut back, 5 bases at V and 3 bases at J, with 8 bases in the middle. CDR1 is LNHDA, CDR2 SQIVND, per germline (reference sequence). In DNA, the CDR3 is TGTGCCAGTAGTCCGAACTTCTACAATGAGCAGTTCTTC. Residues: CASSPNFYNEQFF.

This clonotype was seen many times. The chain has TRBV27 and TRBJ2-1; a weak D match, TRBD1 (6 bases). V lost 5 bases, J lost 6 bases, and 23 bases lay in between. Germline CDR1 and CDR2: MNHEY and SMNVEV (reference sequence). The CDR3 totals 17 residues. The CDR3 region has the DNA TGTGCCAGCAGTCCCCTGAGGGCAGGGGTCGCCGGCAATGAGCAGTTCTTC. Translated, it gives CASSPLRAGVAGNEQFF.

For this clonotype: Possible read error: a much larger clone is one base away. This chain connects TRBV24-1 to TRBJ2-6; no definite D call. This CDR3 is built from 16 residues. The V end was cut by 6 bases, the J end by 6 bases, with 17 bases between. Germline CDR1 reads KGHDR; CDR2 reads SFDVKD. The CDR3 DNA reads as TGTGCCACCAGTCCGCAAGACACGTTGCAGGCCAACGTCCTGACTTTC. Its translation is CATSPQDTLQANVLTF.

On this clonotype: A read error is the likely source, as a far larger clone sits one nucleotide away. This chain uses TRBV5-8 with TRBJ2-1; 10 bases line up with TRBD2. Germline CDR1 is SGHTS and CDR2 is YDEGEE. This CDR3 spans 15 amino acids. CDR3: CTSSLIAGGYNEQFF. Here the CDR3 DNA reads TGTACCAGCAGCTTAATAGCGGGGGGTTACAATGAGCAGTTCTTC.

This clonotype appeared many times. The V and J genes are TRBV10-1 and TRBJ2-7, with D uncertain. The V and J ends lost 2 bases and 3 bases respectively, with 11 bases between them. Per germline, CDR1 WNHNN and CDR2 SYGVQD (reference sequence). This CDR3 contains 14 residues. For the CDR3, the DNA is TGCGCCAGCAGTGAGGAGGTTGGCGGCTACGAGCAGTACTTC. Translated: CASSEEVGGYEQYF.

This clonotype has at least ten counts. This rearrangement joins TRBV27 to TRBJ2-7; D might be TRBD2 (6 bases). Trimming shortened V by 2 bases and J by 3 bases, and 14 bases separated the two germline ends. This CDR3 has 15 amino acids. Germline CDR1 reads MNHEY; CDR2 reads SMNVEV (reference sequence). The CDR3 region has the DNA TGTGCCAGCAGTTTAGTTACGGGAGCCGGCTACGAGCAGTACTTC. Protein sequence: CASSLVTGAGYEQYF.

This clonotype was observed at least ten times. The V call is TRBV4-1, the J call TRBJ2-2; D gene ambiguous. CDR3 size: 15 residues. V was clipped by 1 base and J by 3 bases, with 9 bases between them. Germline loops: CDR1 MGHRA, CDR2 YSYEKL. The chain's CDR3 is CASSQGLRDTGELFF. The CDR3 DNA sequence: TGCGCCAGCAGCCAAGGACTCCGAGACACCGGGGAGCTGTTTTTT.

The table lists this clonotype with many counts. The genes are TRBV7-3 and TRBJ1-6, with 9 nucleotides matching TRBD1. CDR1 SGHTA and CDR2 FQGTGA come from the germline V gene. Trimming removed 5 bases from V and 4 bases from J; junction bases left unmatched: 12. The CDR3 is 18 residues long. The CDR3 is CASSTGGSGTGYNSPLHF. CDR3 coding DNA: TGTGCCAGCAGCACAGGGGGGTCCGGGACAGGGTATAATTCACCCCTCCACTTT.

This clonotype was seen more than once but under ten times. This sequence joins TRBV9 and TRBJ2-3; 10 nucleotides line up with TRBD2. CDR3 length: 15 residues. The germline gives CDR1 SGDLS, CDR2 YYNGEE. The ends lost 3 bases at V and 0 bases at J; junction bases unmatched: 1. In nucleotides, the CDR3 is TGTGCCAGCAGCGCACTAGCGGGAAGCACAGATACGCAGTATTTT. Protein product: CASSALAGSTDTQYF. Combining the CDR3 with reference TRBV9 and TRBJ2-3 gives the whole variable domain DSGVTQTPKHLITATGQRVTLRCSPRSGDLSVYWYQQSLDQGLQFLIQYYNGEERAKGNILERFSAQQFPDLHSELNLSSLELGDSALYFCASSALAGSTDTQYFGPGTRLTVL.

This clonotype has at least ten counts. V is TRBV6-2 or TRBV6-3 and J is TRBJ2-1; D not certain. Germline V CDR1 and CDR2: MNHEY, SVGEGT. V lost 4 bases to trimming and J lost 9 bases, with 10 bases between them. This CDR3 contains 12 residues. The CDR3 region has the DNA TGTGCCAGCAGTTTAGGCAGACGTGAGCAGTTCTTC. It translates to CASSLGRREQFF.

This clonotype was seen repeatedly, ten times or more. As DNA, the CDR3 is TGTGCCAGCTGGGACTCCTCCTACGAGCAGTACTTC. Its translation: CASWDSSYEQYF. The rearrangement links TRBV28 to TRBJ2-7; TRBD2 might be the D (6 bases). Germline assignment: CDR1 MDHEN and CDR2 SYDVKM. There are 12 residues in the CDR3. The V end lost 8 bases, the J end lost 0 bases, and 8 bases lay between the germline ends. Filled out from reference TRBV28 and TRBJ2-7, the complete variable domain reads DVKVTQSSRYLVKRTGEKVFLECVQDMDHENMFWYRQDPGLGLRLIYFSYDVKMKEKGDIPEGYSVSREKKERFSLILESASTNQTSMYLCASWDSSYEQYFGPGTRLTVT.

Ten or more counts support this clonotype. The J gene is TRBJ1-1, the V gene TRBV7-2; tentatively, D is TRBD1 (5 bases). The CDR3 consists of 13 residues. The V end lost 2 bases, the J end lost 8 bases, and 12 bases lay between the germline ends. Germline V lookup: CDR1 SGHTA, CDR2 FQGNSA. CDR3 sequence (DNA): TGTGCCAGCAGCTTACCAGGGATTAGAGAAGCTTTCTTT. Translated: CASSLPGIREAFF.

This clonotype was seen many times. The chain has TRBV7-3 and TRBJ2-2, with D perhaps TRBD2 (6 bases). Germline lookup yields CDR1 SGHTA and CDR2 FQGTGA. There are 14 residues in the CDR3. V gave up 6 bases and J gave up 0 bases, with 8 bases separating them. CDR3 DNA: TGTGCCAGCAGGGCGGGGACGAACACCGGGGAGCTGTTTTTT. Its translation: CASRAGTNTGELFF.

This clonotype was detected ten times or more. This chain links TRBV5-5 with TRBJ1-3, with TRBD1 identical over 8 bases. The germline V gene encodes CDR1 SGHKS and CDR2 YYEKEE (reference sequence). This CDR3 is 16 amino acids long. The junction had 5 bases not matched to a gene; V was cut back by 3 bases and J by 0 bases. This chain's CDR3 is CASSSTGAISGNTIYF. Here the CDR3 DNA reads TGTGCCAGCAGCTCGACAGGGGCGATCTCTGGAAACACCATATATTTT.

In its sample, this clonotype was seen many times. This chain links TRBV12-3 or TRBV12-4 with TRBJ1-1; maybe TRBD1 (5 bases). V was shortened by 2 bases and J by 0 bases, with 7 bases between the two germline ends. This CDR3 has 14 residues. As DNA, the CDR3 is TGTGCCAGCAGTTTATCAGGGATGAACACTGAAGCTTTCTTT. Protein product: CASSLSGMNTEAFF.

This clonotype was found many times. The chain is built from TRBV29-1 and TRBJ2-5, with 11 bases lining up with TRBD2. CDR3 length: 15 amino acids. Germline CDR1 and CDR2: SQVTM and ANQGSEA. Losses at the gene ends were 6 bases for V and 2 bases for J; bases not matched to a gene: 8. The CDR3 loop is CSVSHSGRVQETQYF. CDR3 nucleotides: TGCAGCGTCTCTCATAGCGGGAGGGTGCAAGAGACCCAGTACTTC. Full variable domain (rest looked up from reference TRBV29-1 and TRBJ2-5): SAVISQKPSRDICQRGTSLTIQCQVDSQVTMMFWYRQQPGQSLTLIATANQGSEATYESGFVIDKFPISRPNLTFSTLTVSNMSPEDSSIYLCSVSHSGRVQETQYFGPGTRLLVL.

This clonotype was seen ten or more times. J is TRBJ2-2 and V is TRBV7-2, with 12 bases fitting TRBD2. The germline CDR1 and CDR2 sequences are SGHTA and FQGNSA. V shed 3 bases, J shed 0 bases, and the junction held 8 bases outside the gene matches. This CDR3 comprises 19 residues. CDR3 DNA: TGTGCCAGCAGCTTTGGGGGGACTAGCGGGTATACGAACACCGGGGAGCTGTTTTTT. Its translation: CASSFGGTSGYTNTGELFF.

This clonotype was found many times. This chain's CDR3 is CASSFGGRLSDTQYF. The CDR3 DNA reads TGTGCCAGCAGTTTCGGGGGGCGTCTCTCGGATACGCAGTATTTT. V gene TRBV12-3 or TRBV12-4 combines with J gene TRBJ2-3, with D perhaps matching TRBD2 (7 bases). CDR3 length equals 15 residues. The V gene lost 3 bases and the J gene lost 6 bases, with 16 bases spanning the gap.

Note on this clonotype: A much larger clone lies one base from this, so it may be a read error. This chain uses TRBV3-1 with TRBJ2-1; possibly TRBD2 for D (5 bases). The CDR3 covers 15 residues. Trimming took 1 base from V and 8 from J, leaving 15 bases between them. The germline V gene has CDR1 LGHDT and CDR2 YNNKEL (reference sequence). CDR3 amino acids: CASSQVGTRVDEQFF. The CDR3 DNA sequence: TGTGCCAGCAGCCAAGTTGGAACTAGGGTCGATGAGCAGTTCTTC.

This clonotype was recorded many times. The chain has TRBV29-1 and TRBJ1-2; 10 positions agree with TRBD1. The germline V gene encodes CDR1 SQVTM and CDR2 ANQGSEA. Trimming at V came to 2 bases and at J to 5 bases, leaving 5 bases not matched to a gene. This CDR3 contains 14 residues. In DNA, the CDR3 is TGCAGCGTTGAAAAGGACAGGGGGAGATATGGCTACACCTTC. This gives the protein CSVEKDRGRYGYTF.

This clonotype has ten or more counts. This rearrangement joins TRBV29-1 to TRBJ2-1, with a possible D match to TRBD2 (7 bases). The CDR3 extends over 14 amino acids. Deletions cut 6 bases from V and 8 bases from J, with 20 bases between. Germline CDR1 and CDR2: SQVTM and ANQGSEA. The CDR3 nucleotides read TGCAGCGTGATTCGGGGGGCCCGATTGGATGAGCAGTTCTTC. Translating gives CSVIRGARLDEQFF.